The 21 T cell receptor beta chains below were found in one sample sequenced in a study of T-cell reconstitution after alpha-beta-depleted transplantation in children. The library targeted TCRbeta and was prepared with unique molecular identifiers. From the PCR reads, TCRdb called clonotypes with MiXCR, one entry per CDR3 protein. The sample has some 500,000 distinct CDR3 sequences; around 18% are singletons. The sample here was PBMCs from the stem cell graft donor, taken from the stem cell graft. The receptors were gathered from a human donor who donated a stem cell graft to a child with acute lymphoblastic leukemia.

This clonotype was seen more than once but under ten times. The chain recombines TRBV6-1 with TRBJ2-7, with TRBD1 matching over 7 bases. With V trimmed by 0 bases and J by 5 bases, 7 bases remained unmatched. Germline values: CDR1 MNHNS, CDR2 SASEGT. The CDR3 runs to 15 residues. The CDR3 DNA reads TGTGCCAGCAGTGAAGCGACCACAGGGGACCACGAGCAGTACTTC. The encoded protein is CASSEATTGDHEQYF.

This clonotype was recorded a few times. The rearrangement joins TRBV25-1 to TRBJ1-1; 7 nucleotides agree with TRBD1. Germline CDR1 reads MGHDK; CDR2 reads SYGVNS. The CDR3 length is 15 residues. The trim removed 10 bases at V and 3 bases at J, leaving 14 bases unmatched. CDR3 nucleotides: TGTGCCACTCATGATTCAGGGGGGGTAGACACTGAAGCTTTCTTT. Amino acids: CATHDSGGVDTEAFF.

This clonotype was seen more than once but under ten times. The J gene is TRBJ2-1, the V gene TRBV29-1, with 11 positions matching TRBD2. The trim removed 6 bases at V and 3 bases at J, leaving 4 bases unmatched. The CDR3 has 14 residues. Germline loops: CDR1 SQVTM, CDR2 ANQGSEA. The CDR3 bases are TGCAGCGTCCTGGGACTAGCGGTCTACAATGAGCAGTTCTTC. The encoded protein is CSVLGLAVYNEQFF.

The chain joins TRBV2 to TRBJ1-3; 7 bases fit TRBD1. V gave up 6 bases and J gave up 2 bases; unmatched junction bases: 7. CDR3 length: 15 residues. Per germline, CDR1 SNHLY and CDR2 FYNNEI. The CDR3 nucleotides read TGTGCCAGCAGGGAACCAGGGGGGGCTGGAAACACCATATATTTT. This translates into CASREPGGAGNTIYF.

The chain recombines TRBV5-1 with TRBJ2-1; possible D gene TRBD2, 5 bases. This CDR3 is built from 16 residues. Deletions cut 1 base from V and 5 bases from J, with 16 bases between. Germline V gives CDR1 SGHRS, CDR2 YFSETQ. CDR3 DNA: TGCGCCAGCAGCTTGAACCCGGATACTAGGAACAATGAGCAGTTCTTC. Its translation: CASSLNPDTRNNEQFF.

This clonotype was observed a few times. The chain couples TRBV27 to TRBJ2-1; a possible D gene is TRBD2 (6 bases). Germline V gene lookup returns CDR1 MNHEY and CDR2 SMNVEV (reference sequence). The CDR3 loop spans 15 amino acids. Trimming took 7 bases from V and 7 from J, leaving 20 bases between them. This chain's CDR3 is CASISGLLAGNEQFF. As DNA, the CDR3 is TGTGCCAGCATCTCGGGACTCCTAGCAGGGAATGAGCAGTTCTTC.

The rearrangement joins TRBV28 to TRBJ2-3; 14 positions match TRBD2. With 4 bases clipped from V and 0 bases from J, the junction kept 3 bases outside the gene matches. CDR3 length equals 17 residues. The V gene's germline CDR1 is MDHEN and CDR2 SYDVKM. The CDR3 loop is CASSSGTSGGSTDTQYF. The CDR3, as DNA: TGTGCCAGCAGTTCCGGGACTAGCGGGGGAAGCACAGATACGCAGTATTTT. Using reference TRBV28 and TRBJ2-3 for the parts outside the CDR3, the full variable domain is DVKVTQSSRYLVKRTGEKVFLECVQDMDHENMFWYRQDPGLGLRLIYFSYDVKMKEKGDIPEGYSVSREKKERFSLILESASTNQTSMYLCASSSGTSGGSTDTQYFGPGTRLTVL.

The V and J genes are TRBV14 and TRBJ2-1, with a possible D match to TRBD1 (5 bases). The germline V gene encodes CDR1 SGHDN and CDR2 FVKESK. The CDR3 is made up of 14 amino acids. V was shortened by 0 bases and J by 16 bases, with 19 bases between the two germline ends. DNA for the CDR3: TGTGCCAGCAGCCAAGAACTTTTCAGGGCGGAGAGATTCTTC. Amino acids: CASSQELFRAERFF.

The chain recombines TRBV6-5 with TRBJ2-3; D uncertain. This CDR3 is 15 amino acids long. Trimming left V 4 bases short and J 0 bases short, with 11 bases between. Germline V lookup: CDR1 MNHEY, CDR2 SVGAGI. In DNA, the CDR3 is TGTGCCAGCAGTTTGGCAGTCTCTAGCACAGATACGCAGTATTTT. Translating gives CASSLAVSSTDTQYF.

The chain couples TRBV19 to TRBJ1-1; 7 nucleotides agree with TRBD1. J lost 5 bases, V lost 4 bases, and 4 bases had no gene match. The CDR3 totals 13 residues. Germline values: CDR1 LNHDA, CDR2 SQIVND (reference sequence). CDR3 DNA sequence: TGTGCCAGTAGTAGAATACAGGGGACTGAAGCTTTCTTT. Its protein product is CASSRIQGTEAFF.

The CDR3 region is CASSWGAGVGDEQYF. The CDR3 DNA follows: TGCGCCAGCAGCTGGGGAGCCGGGGTAGGAGACGAGCAGTACTTC. The gene calls are TRBV5-1 and TRBJ2-7; a possible D gene is TRBD2 (5 bases). The CDR3 runs 15 residues. V shed 3 bases and J shed 5 bases, with 18 bases lying between them. The germline gives CDR1 SGHRS, CDR2 YFSETQ.

This clonotype was picked up many times. The chain links TRBV9 to TRBJ1-2, with TRBD1 matching over 9 bases. The J segment lost 3 bases and the V segment lost 2 bases, leaving 5 bases of the junction unmatched. CDR3 size: 15 residues. Germline CDR1 reads SGDLS; CDR2 reads YYNGEE. Here the CDR3 reads CASSVGQGSYYGYTF. CDR3 nucleotide sequence: TGTGCCAGCAGCGTGGGACAGGGATCCTACTATGGCTACACCTTC.

The chain joins TRBV4-2 to TRBJ2-1, with 10 nucleotides matching TRBD2. Losses at the gene ends were 0 bases for V and 5 bases for J; bases not matched to a gene: 16. The length of the CDR3 is 20 residues. Germline V gene data show CDR1 as LGHNA and CDR2 as YNFKEQ. Here the CDR3 DNA reads TGTGCCAGCAGCCAAGAGCTAGCGGGAGTCAGGGGAACCTGGGACAATGAGCAGTTCTTC. Translated: CASSQELAGVRGTWDNEQFF.

V is TRBV5-1 and J is TRBJ2-5; 9 nucleotides line up with TRBD1. This CDR3 comprises 16 residues. After removal of 0 bases from V and 5 bases from J, the junction contained 8 bases not matched to a gene. From germline, CDR1 is SGHRS and CDR2 YFSETQ. CDR3 nucleotides: TGCGCCAGCAGCTTGGTGGACAGGGGAGTCGGGGAGACCCAGTACTTC. Translated: CASSLVDRGVGETQYF.

This clonotype was seen a handful of times. The chain is built from TRBV7-2 and TRBJ1-2, with D possibly being TRBD1 (5 bases). The CDR3 is made up of 15 amino acids. With 5 bases removed from V and 4 bases from J, the gap between germline ends came to 17 bases. Germline-derived CDR1 and CDR2 are SGHTA and FQGNSA. The CDR3 reads CASSTGNLNPYGYTF. DNA of the CDR3: TGTGCCAGCAGCACAGGCAACCTTAACCCCTATGGCTACACCTTC. The complete variable domain, with remaining parts taken from reference TRBV7-2 and TRBJ1-2, reads GAGVSQSPSNKVTEKGKDVELRCDPISGHTALYWYRQSLGQGLEFLIYFQGNSAPDKSGLPSDRFSAERTGGSVSTLTIQRTQQEDSAVYLCASSTGNLNPYGYTFGSGTRLTVV.

The chain joins TRBV4-1 to TRBJ2-7; 8 positions agree with TRBD1. CDR1 and CDR2 from the germline V gene are MGHRA and YSYEKL. J was trimmed by 3 bases and V by 0 bases; bases with no gene match: 10. The CDR3 extends over 17 amino acids. CDR3 bases: TGCGCCAGCAGCCAAGAGGAAAACGATACAGGGGGCTACGAGCAGTACTTC. It specifies CASSQEENDTGGYEQYF.

This clonotype was counted a few times. This rearrangement joins TRBV12-3 or TRBV12-4 to TRBJ2-5, with a weak D call TRBD2 (5 bases). V lost 4 bases, J lost 3 bases, and 12 bases lay in between. The CDR3 consists of 14 residues. The CDR3 region has the DNA TGTGCCAGCAGTTGGAGAAGCGGCGAAGAGACCCAGTACTTC. Its protein product is CASSWRSGEETQYF.

The rearrangement joins TRBV18 to TRBJ2-1; D is ambiguous. There are 14 residues in the CDR3. Germline CDR1 KGHSH, CDR2 LQKENI. Deletions cut 1 base from V and 5 bases from J, with 9 bases between. For the CDR3, the DNA is TGTGCCAGCTCACCACGTCAGGTCGACAATGAGCAGTTCTTC. This codes for CASSPRQVDNEQFF.

This clonotype was counted at least ten times. The rearrangement uses TRBV19 and TRBJ2-7; D may correspond to TRBD1 or TRBD2 (5 bases each). This CDR3 is built from 13 residues. V was shortened by 3 bases and J by 6 bases, with 12 bases between the two germline ends. In germline, CDR1 is LNHDA, CDR2 SQIVND (reference sequence). For the CDR3, the DNA is TGTGCCAGTAGTATTATAACAGGAGGCGAGCAGTACTTC. Translating it yields CASSIITGGEQYF.

The chain links TRBV4-2 to TRBJ2-7; 11 bases map to TRBD2. The germline V gene has CDR1 LGHNA and CDR2 YNFKEQ. J was trimmed by 4 bases and V by 0 bases; bases with no gene match: 5. This CDR3 has 16 amino acids. CDR3 sequence reads: CASSQESSGRYYEQYF. The CDR3 coding sequence is TGTGCCAGCAGCCAAGAGTCTAGCGGGAGGTATTACGAGCAGTACTTC.

CDR3 loop: CASSYFPGAGSTDTQYF. The DNA of the CDR3 is TGTGCCAGCAGTTACTTCCCAGGGGCGGGAAGCACAGATACGCAGTATTTT. This chain joins TRBV6-2 or TRBV6-3 and TRBJ2-3; D tentatively fits TRBD1 or TRBD2 (6 bases each). The CDR3 is 17 residues long. The germline V and J ends were trimmed by 1 base and 0 bases, with 14 bases remaining between them. In germline, CDR1 is MNHEY, CDR2 SVGEGT.